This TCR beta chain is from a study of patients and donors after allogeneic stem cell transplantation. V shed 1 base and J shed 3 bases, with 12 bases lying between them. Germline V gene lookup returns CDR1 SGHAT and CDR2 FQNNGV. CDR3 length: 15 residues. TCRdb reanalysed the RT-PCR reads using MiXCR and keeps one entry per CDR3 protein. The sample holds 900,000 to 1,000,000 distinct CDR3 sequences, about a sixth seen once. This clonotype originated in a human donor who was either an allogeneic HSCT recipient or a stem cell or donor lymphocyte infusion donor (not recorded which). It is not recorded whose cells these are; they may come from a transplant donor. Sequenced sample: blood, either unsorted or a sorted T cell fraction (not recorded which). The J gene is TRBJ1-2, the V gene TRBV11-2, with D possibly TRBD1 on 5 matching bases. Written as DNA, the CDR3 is TGTGCCAGCAGCTTAGGATCCGGGACGGACTATGGCTACACCTTC. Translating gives CASSLGSGTDYGYTF. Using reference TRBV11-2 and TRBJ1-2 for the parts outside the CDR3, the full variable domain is EAGVAQSPRYKIIEKRQSVAFWCNPISGHATLYWYQQILGQGPKLLIQFQNNGVVDDSQLPKDRFSAERLKGVDSTLKIQPAKLEDSAVYLCASSLGSGTDYGYTFGSGTRLTVV.